The 18 T cell receptor beta chains given below trace back to one sample, sequenced in a study of cytomegalovirus exposure and HLA in healthy donors. The PCR made use of 60 Vbeta and 13 Jbeta primers. Libraries were prepared by immunoSEQ multiplex PCR; TCRdb keeps only in-frame clonotypes and omits some of them. In the table there are 170,000 or so clones, more than 80% of which are singletons. What was sequenced was PBMCs. These receptor sequences come from a boy younger than 18 in good health and CMV-seronegative.

In this sample, this clone turned up once. The V gene is TRBV10-3, the J gene TRBJ1-1; TRBD1 aligns across 8 bases. CDR1 is ENHRY, CDR2 SYGVKD, per germline. The CDR3 length is 15 residues. Trimming cost V 6 bases and J 5 bases; bases outside gene matches: 11. CDR3 nucleotide sequence: TGTGCCATCAGCAGGTTAGAAACAGGGGGAACTGAAGCTTTCTTT. Amino acids: CAISRLETGGTEAFF.

V gene TRBV11-3 combines with J gene TRBJ2-3, with a tentative D call TRBD1 (5 bases). Looked up from germline, CDR1 is SGHNT and CDR2 is YENEEA. This CDR3 has 14 residues. Trimming cost V 5 bases and J 4 bases, with 13 bases left between them. In DNA, the CDR3 is TGTGCCAGCAGCCCAGGGTCACAATCAGATACGCAGTATTTT. Translated, it gives CASSPGSQSDTQYF. The variable domain in full, with the rest retrieved from reference TRBV11-3 and TRBJ2-3, is EAGVVQSPRYKIIEKKQPVAFWCNPISGHNTLYWYLQNLGQGPELLIRYENEEAVDDSQLPKDRFSAERLKGVDSTLKIQPAELGDSAVYLCASSPGSQSDTQYFGPGTRLTVL.

The rearrangement joins TRBV2 to TRBJ2-7; 7 nucleotides align to TRBD1. The trim removed 3 bases at V and 3 bases at J, leaving 2 bases unmatched. This CDR3 has 13 residues. Germline CDR1 and CDR2: SNHLY and FYNNEI. This chain's CDR3 is CASSEDRNYEQYF. For the CDR3, the DNA is TGTGCCAGCAGTGAGGACAGGAACTACGAGCAGTACTTC.

The chain couples TRBV4-2 to TRBJ1-2, with TRBD1 identical over 8 bases. J lost 2 bases, V lost 4 bases, and 6 bases had no gene match. CDR3 length equals 15 residues. CDR1 is LGHNA, CDR2 YNFKEQ, per germline. The DNA for the CDR3 is TGTGCCAGCAGCCCCGGGACAGGCGAAAACTATGGCTACACCTTC. It specifies CASSPGTGENYGYTF.

This clone was picked up a small number of times. CDR3 DNA: TGTGCCAGCAGGACACCGGGACAGCGCTCCTACGAGCAGTACTTC. It is translated as CASRTPGQRSYEQYF. The V call is TRBV2, the J call TRBJ2-7; 7 bases map to TRBD1. The CDR3 totals 15 residues. With 6 bases clipped from V and 0 bases from J, the junction kept 8 bases outside the gene matches. Germline lookup yields CDR1 SNHLY and CDR2 FYNNEI.

The DNA of the CDR3 is TGTGCCAGCAGTTTATTCTCTAGGAATACGCAGTATTTT. It codes for CASSLFSRNTQYF. V is TRBV27 and J is TRBJ2-3, with D hard to call. From germline, CDR1 is MNHEY and CDR2 SMNVEV (reference sequence). The CDR3 runs to 13 residues. Trimming removed 1 base at V and 7 bases at J, with 9 bases between.

This clone was seen just once. The V and J genes are TRBV5-1 and TRBJ2-6; 8 bases line up with TRBD1. With 4 bases clipped from V and 0 bases from J, the junction kept 9 bases outside the gene matches. CDR1 SGHRS and CDR2 YFSETQ come from the germline V gene. CDR3 length equals 18 residues. The CDR3 coding sequence is TGCGCCAGCAGCCCCCGGACAGGGTCTAGCTCTGGGGCCAACGTCCTGACTTTC. Protein: CASSPRTGSSSGANVLTF.

V gene TRBV10-3 combines with J gene TRBJ2-3; no clear D. The ends were cut back, 5 bases at V and 5 bases at J, with 5 bases in the middle. The germline V gene has CDR1 ENHRY and CDR2 SYGVKD. The CDR3 sequence is 11 residues long. The CDR3: CAISPRDTQYF. The CDR3 DNA sequence: TGTGCCATCAGTCCTCGAGATACGCAGTATTTT.

In its sample, this clone was seen a few times. The chain couples TRBV6-5 to TRBJ1-2; TRBD1 agrees at 8 bases. The CDR3 length is 13 residues. V dropped 5 bases and J dropped 3; count of bases not matched to a gene: 2. Germline loops: CDR1 MNHEY, CDR2 SVGAGI. In nucleotides, the CDR3 is TGTGCCAGCAGTGGACAGGGTGACTATGGCTACACCTTC. It is translated as CASSGQGDYGYTF.

This clone was recorded once. The genes are TRBV7-9 and TRBJ1-2; 10 bases match TRBD1. V shed 5 bases and J 3 bases; nucleotides not matched to a gene: 6. CDR1 is SEHNR, CDR2 FQNEAQ, per germline (reference sequence). This CDR3 is built from 15 residues. The CDR3 DNA is TGTGCCAGCAGCAAGACAGGGGGCGGGTACTATGGCTACACCTTC. Its translation: CASSKTGGGYYGYTF.

This chain uses TRBV11-2 with TRBJ2-5; a weak D match, TRBD1 (6 bases). The J call is uncertain, as TRBJ2-7 better fits the DNA end. CDR1 and CDR2 from the germline V gene are SGHAT and FQNNGV. The CDR3 consists of 14 residues. As DNA, the CDR3 is TGTGCCAGCAGGATGGCCCCAGGGGTTGACGAGCAGTACTTC. Its protein product is CASRMAPGVDEQYF.

The chain links TRBV28 to TRBJ1-3; D unclear. The CDR3 length is 16 residues. The germline V gene has CDR1 MDHEN and CDR2 SYDVKM. Trimming took 7 bases from V and 0 from J, leaving 16 bases between them. The CDR3, as DNA: TGTGCCAGCACTCCACCCCGGGGTTCCTCTGGAAACACCATATATTTT. It encodes CASTPPRGSSGNTIYF.

V is TRBV6-1 and J is TRBJ2-3; no clear D gene. The CDR3 runs 16 residues. The germline CDR1 and CDR2 sequences are MNHNS and SASEGT. V lost 4 bases and J 5 bases, leaving 19 bases between the germline ends. CDR3 in amino acids: CASSGFGERKGDTQYF. The DNA for the CDR3 is TGTGCCAGCAGTGGATTCGGAGAACGGAAAGGAGATACGCAGTATTTT.

The chain has TRBV5-1 and TRBJ1-2; 7 bases line up with TRBD1. Germline CDR1 is SGHRS and CDR2 is YFSETQ. The CDR3 consists of 16 residues. V lost 0 bases to trimming and J lost 3 bases; unmatched junction nucleotides: 8. This CDR3 reads CASSLGTGAMDYGYTF. The CDR3 DNA reads as TGCGCCAGCAGCTTGGGGACAGGAGCTATGGACTATGGCTACACCTTC.

This chain connects TRBV2 to TRBJ1-5; D remains ambiguous. Germline CDR1 SNHLY, CDR2 FYNNEI. The CDR3 is 14 amino acids. The V and J ends lost 2 bases and 4 bases respectively, with 9 bases between them. The CDR3 nucleotides read TGTGCCAGCAGTGAACTTAGTTCTAATCAGCCCCAGCATTTT. Its translation is CASSELSSNQPQHF.

The sample holds a few counts of this clone. The rearrangement uses TRBV6-5 and TRBJ1-1; 7 positions match TRBD1. From germline, CDR1 is MNHEY and CDR2 SVGAGI. J lost 3 bases, V lost 6 bases, and 7 bases had no gene match. CDR3 length: 14 amino acids. CDR3 loop: CASRRTGADTEAFF. The CDR3 DNA reads TGTGCCAGCAGGCGGACAGGTGCGGACACTGAAGCTTTCTTT.

This chain joins TRBV6-6 and TRBJ2-1; the D gene is possibly TRBD1 (6 bases). There are 14 residues in the CDR3. V was clipped by 2 bases and J by 7 bases, with 12 bases between them. The germline gives CDR1 MNHNY, CDR2 SVGAGI (reference sequence). Here the CDR3 reads CASSYGQGFNEQFF. CDR3 DNA: TGTGCCAGCAGTTACGGCCAGGGGTTTAATGAGCAGTTCTTC.

V is TRBV18 and J is TRBJ2-1; 15 bases are a match to TRBD2. Germline CDR1 is KGHSH and CDR2 is LQKENI. V lost 4 bases, J lost 7 bases, and 8 bases stayed unmatched. The CDR3 length is 17 residues. The CDR3 loop reads CASSLNSGLAGGNEQFF. The CDR3 DNA reads TGTGCCAGCTCACTTAACTCGGGACTAGCGGGAGGAAATGAGCAGTTCTTC.